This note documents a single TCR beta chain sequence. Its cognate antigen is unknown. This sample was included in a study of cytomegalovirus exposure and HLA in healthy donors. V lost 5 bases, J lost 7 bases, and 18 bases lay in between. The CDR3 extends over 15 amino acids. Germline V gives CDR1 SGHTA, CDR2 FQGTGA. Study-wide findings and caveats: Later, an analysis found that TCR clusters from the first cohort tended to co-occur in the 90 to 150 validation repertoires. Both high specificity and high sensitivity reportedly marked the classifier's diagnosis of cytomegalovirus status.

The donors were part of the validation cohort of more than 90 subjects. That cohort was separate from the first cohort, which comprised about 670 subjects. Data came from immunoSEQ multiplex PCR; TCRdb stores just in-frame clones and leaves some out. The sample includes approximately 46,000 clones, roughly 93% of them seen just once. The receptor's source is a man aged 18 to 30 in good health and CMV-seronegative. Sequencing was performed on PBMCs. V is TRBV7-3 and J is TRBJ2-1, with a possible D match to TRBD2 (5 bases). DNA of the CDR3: TGTGCCAGCAGCGCCCAACCCGGGAATGGAAATGAGCAGTTCTTC. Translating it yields CASSAQPGNGNEQFF.